A single sample gave rise to the 29 T cell receptor beta chains below, sequenced in a study of T cells in Graves' hyperthyroidism and ophthalmopathy. RNA transcripts yielded amplified TCR beta CDR3 regions. TCR CDR3 underwent first-round RT-PCR with the HTBI primer set. TCRdb recomputed calls from the multiplex PCR reads with MiXCR, one row per CDR3 protein. The table records approximately 400,000 distinct CDR3 sequences, around 13% of them present only once. Source material: blood. The source is a young woman with Graves' ophthalmopathy.

This clonotype was observed many times. V usage is TRBV29-1 and J usage is TRBJ2-3; 8 bases agree with TRBD2. The V segment lost 4 bases and the J segment 2 bases; nucleotides outside the gene matches: 8. Per germline, CDR1 SQVTM and CDR2 ANQGSEA. The CDR3 is 15 amino acids. CDR3 in DNA: TGCAGCGTTGCCGGAAATAGCGGGGTCACAGATACGCAGTATTTT. This gives the protein CSVAGNSGVTDTQYF.

About this clonotype itself: It may be a read error: a sequence one base away is much more abundant. This chain connects TRBV28 to TRBJ1-5, with unresolved D. The CDR3 is 13 amino acids. The V gene's germline CDR1 is MDHEN and CDR2 SYDVKM. V dropped 6 bases and J dropped 6 bases, with 12 bases sitting between them. As DNA, the CDR3 is TGTGCCAGCAGCCGCGACAAGGTTCAGCCCCAGCATTTT. It translates to CASSRDKVQPQHF.

This clonotype appeared many times. The rearrangement joins TRBV12-3 or TRBV12-4 to TRBJ2-2, with D perhaps TRBD2 (7 bases). Trimming removed 7 bases at V and 2 bases at J, with 17 bases between. CDR3 length: 16 amino acids. The CDR3: CASNPVGGPNTGELFF. As DNA, the CDR3 is TGTGCCAGCAATCCGGTGGGGGGGCCCAACACCGGGGAGCTGTTTTTT.

The J gene is TRBJ1-5, the V gene TRBV24-1, with D perhaps matching TRBD1 (5 bases). CDR1 is KGHDR, CDR2 SFDVKD, per germline. The CDR3 is 14 residues long. Trimming removed 5 bases at V and 5 bases at J, with 12 bases between. CDR3 DNA sequence: TGTGCCACCAGTGCGGCAGGGAGTTATCAGCCCCAGCATTTT. This encodes CATSAAGSYQPQHF.

This clonotype came up many times. This chain joins TRBV6-1 and TRBJ2-7, with TRBD1 identical over 8 bases. CDR1 and CDR2 (germline): MNHNS, SASEGT. Trimming cost V 3 bases and J 2 bases; bases outside gene matches: 3. This CDR3 is built from 14 residues. This CDR3 reads CASSETGDAYEQYF. DNA of the CDR3: TGTGCCAGCAGTGAGACAGGGGACGCCTACGAGCAGTACTTC.

This clonotype was detected many times. V gene TRBV6-1 combines with J gene TRBJ2-1, with 10 bases fitting TRBD2. Per the germline V gene, CDR1 is MNHNS and CDR2 is SASEGT. The CDR3 totals 15 residues. V lost 6 bases to trimming and J lost 5 bases; unmatched junction nucleotides: 7. This chain's CDR3 is CASRKAAGGDNEQFF. CDR3 in DNA: TGTGCCAGCAGAAAGGCAGCGGGGGGGGACAATGAGCAGTTCTTC.

This sequence joins TRBV29-1 and TRBJ1-5; weak D call: TRBD1 (5 bases). The CDR3 extends over 13 amino acids. Trimming stripped 6 bases from V and 0 bases from J, with 9 bases between. Germline CDR1 is SQVTM and CDR2 is ANQGSEA. The CDR3 DNA reads as TGCAGCGTCCAAGGACATAGCAATCAGCCCCAGCATTTT. Its protein is CSVQGHSNQPQHF.

V gene TRBV25-1 combines with J gene TRBJ2-7; possible D gene TRBD1, 5 bases. This CDR3 is 13 amino acids long. Germline CDR1 is MGHDK and CDR2 is SYGVNS. V was shortened by 5 bases and J by 7 bases, with 15 bases between the two germline ends. CDR3 sequence: CASSKRLKGEQYF. CDR3 DNA sequence: TGTGCCAGCAGTAAAAGACTGAAGGGGGAGCAGTACTTC.

This clonotype has at least ten counts. The V and J genes are TRBV20-1 and TRBJ1-5, with D tentatively TRBD1 (5 bases). The V and J ends lost 3 bases and 5 bases respectively, with 17 bases between them. There are 15 residues in the CDR3. CDR1 is DFQATT, CDR2 SNEGSKA, per germline (reference sequence). CDR3 nucleotides: TGCAGTGCTAGCGGGACCCCCGGCGCCCATCAGCCCCAGCATTTT. Protein sequence: CSASGTPGAHQPQHF.

This clonotype was detected many times. This chain uses TRBV12-3 or TRBV12-4 with TRBJ2-3; unclear D gene. The CDR3 consists of 13 residues. Trimming took off 9 bases at V and 2 bases at J, with 12 bases between the two ends. Here the CDR3 DNA reads TGTGCCAGTGGTCCTGCTTACACAGATACGCAGTATTTT. Translated: CASGPAYTDTQYF.

V is TRBV24-1 and J is TRBJ2-1; D is tentatively TRBD1 or TRBD2 (6 bases each). The ends were cut back, 5 bases at V and 10 bases at J, with 23 bases in the middle. The CDR3 is 16 amino acids. Germline V CDR1 and CDR2: KGHDR, SFDVKD. The CDR3 sequence: CATSGSGSGGGNEQFF. The CDR3, as DNA: TGTGCCACCAGTGGTTCAGGCAGTGGAGGGGGAAACGAGCAGTTCTTC.

This clonotype was seen at least ten times. The rearrangement links TRBV5-8 to TRBJ1-2; no clear D. Germline loops: CDR1 SGHTS, CDR2 YDEGEE. This CDR3 is built from 11 residues. V was shortened by 1 base and J by 7 bases, with 5 bases between the two germline ends. Here the CDR3 DNA reads TGTGCCAGCAGCTTGTTTTTTGGCTACACCTTC. Amino acids: CASSLFFGYTF.

The sample holds a few counts of this clonotype. This chain uses TRBV10-2 with TRBJ2-2, with D uncertain. Germline V gene data show CDR1 as WSHSY and CDR2 as SAAADI. With 0 bases removed from V and 5 bases from J, the gap between germline ends came to 16 bases. This CDR3 contains 17 residues. The CDR3 DNA is TGCGCCAGCAGTGAGTCGAATATGGGATGGGTTACCGGGGAGCTGTTTTTT. Translated: CASSESNMGWVTGELFF.

Concerning this clonotype itself: Just one base apart from a much larger clone, this may be a read error. The chain is built from TRBV5-1 and TRBJ2-3; 10 bases agree with TRBD2. The CDR3 has 16 residues. The V gene end was trimmed by 4 bases and the J gene end by 4 bases; junction bases not matched to a gene: 9. Germline CDR1 SGHRS, CDR2 YFSETQ. CDR3 bases: TGCGCCAGCAGCGGCCCTAGCGGGGGCAGCGCAGATACGCAGTATTTT. It encodes CASSGPSGGSADTQYF.

This clonotype was seen at least ten times. The rearrangement joins TRBV6-1 to TRBJ1-2; possibly TRBD1 for D (5 bases). This CDR3 contains 17 residues. Germline CDR1 is MNHNS and CDR2 is SASEGT. Trimming left V 6 bases short and J 5 bases short, with 25 bases between. For the CDR3, the DNA is TGTGCCAGCAGCCGTGACAGCCGTCAAACCTTTGGGTATGGCTACACCTTC. Its protein is CASSRDSRQTFGYGYTF.

This chain uses TRBV28 with TRBJ2-2, with 7 bases lining up with TRBD1. This CDR3 region has 12 residues. V shed 5 bases and J 15 bases; nucleotides not matched to a gene: 9. Germline values: CDR1 MDHEN, CDR2 SYDVKM. CDR3 nucleotide sequence: TGTGCCAGCAGTCTGGGACAGTCGAAGGTGTTTTTT. Protein sequence: CASSLGQSKVFF. Filled out from reference TRBV28 and TRBJ2-2, the complete variable domain reads DVKVTQSSRYLVKRTGEKVFLECVQDMDHENMFWYRQDPGLGLRLIYFSYDVKMKEKGDIPEGYSVSREKKERFSLILESASTNQTSMYLCASSLGQSKVFFGEGSRLTVL.

The sample holds many counts of this clonotype. The gene calls are TRBV12-3 or TRBV12-4 and TRBJ2-3, with TRBD1 matching 9 bases. V lost 6 bases to trimming and J lost 2 bases; unmatched junction nucleotides: 9. CDR3 length: 16 residues. CDR3 amino acids: CASSRIRDRVTDTQYF. The CDR3, as DNA: TGTGCCAGCAGCAGGATACGGGACAGGGTCACAGATACGCAGTATTTT.

This clonotype was found many times. The rearrangement joins TRBV27 to TRBJ1-3, with a possible D match to TRBD1 (6 bases). Germline V gene lookup returns CDR1 MNHEY and CDR2 SMNVEV (reference sequence). CDR3 length: 15 amino acids. V was clipped by 6 bases and J by 0 bases, with 12 bases between them. CDR3 in amino acids: CASSVQGTSGNTIYF. The DNA of the CDR3 is TGTGCCAGCAGCGTACAGGGTACCTCTGGAAACACCATATATTTT.

The sample holds many counts of this clonotype. The chain has TRBV12-3 or TRBV12-4 and TRBJ2-1, with TRBD1 identical over 9 bases. The CDR3 sequence is 16 residues long. The trim removed 6 bases at V and 7 bases at J, leaving 13 bases unmatched. The CDR3 spells CASSSFSGTGSNEQFF. The CDR3 DNA reads TGTGCCAGCAGCTCCTTCTCCGGGACAGGGAGTAATGAGCAGTTCTTC.

Ten or more counts support this clonotype. J is TRBJ1-1 and V is TRBV6-2 or TRBV6-3, with 7 nucleotides matching TRBD1. This CDR3 comprises 16 residues. With 2 bases clipped from V and 4 bases from J, the junction kept 10 bases outside the gene matches. Germline values: CDR1 MNHEY, CDR2 SVGEGT. CDR3 nucleotides: TGTGCCAGCAGTTACCCACAGGGGCTGGGCGGCACTGAAGCTTTCTTT. Amino acids: CASSYPQGLGGTEAFF.

The table lists this clonotype with many counts. This chain joins TRBV9 and TRBJ2-5; either TRBD1 or TRBD2 may fit D (5 bases each). Trimming cost V 0 bases and J 5 bases, with 8 bases left between them. CDR3 size: 13 residues. Germline CDR1 SGDLS, CDR2 YYNGEE. The CDR3 bases are TGTGCCAGCAGCGTAGTAGGGGACGAGACCCAGTACTTC. It is translated as CASSVVGDETQYF.

There are many counts of this clonotype. The J gene is TRBJ2-3, the V gene TRBV2; 8 bases are shared with TRBD2. The CDR3 consists of 16 residues. CDR1 is SNHLY, CDR2 FYNNEI, per germline. Trimming took 6 bases from V and 2 from J; bases not matched to a gene: 10. CDR3 coding DNA: TGTGCCAGCAGCCCCGGACTAGCTGGTTACACAGATACGCAGTATTTT. Protein product: CASSPGLAGYTDTQYF.

This chain links TRBV30 with TRBJ2-7; the match to TRBD2 covers 9 bases. Germline assignment: CDR1 GTSNPN and CDR2 SVGIG (reference sequence). The CDR3 sequence is 15 residues long. The V and J ends lost 4 bases and 2 bases, in that order; junction bases with no gene match: 9. The chain's CDR3 is CAWMLAGVGTYEQYF. DNA of the CDR3: TGTGCCTGGATGTTAGCGGGGGTAGGGACCTACGAGCAGTACTTC.

The sample holds many counts of this clonotype. The chain links TRBV3-1 to TRBJ2-1, with a weak D call TRBD1 (6 bases). The CDR3 spans 14 residues. Germline CDR1 is LGHDT and CDR2 is YNNKEL (reference sequence). V lost 2 bases to trimming and J lost 5 bases, with 10 bases between them. The CDR3 DNA is TGTGCCAGCAGCCAAAGGGGGACCAACAATGAGCAGTTCTTC. It is translated as CASSQRGTNNEQFF.

This clonotype was found a few times. The chain combines TRBV4-1 with TRBJ1-2, with 12 bases aligning to TRBD1. This CDR3 has 16 amino acids. Germline CDR1 and CDR2: MGHRA and YSYEKL. V lost 6 bases to trimming and J lost 2 bases; unmatched junction nucleotides: 7. The CDR3 loop reads CASRRAGTGGNYGYTF. CDR3 nucleotide sequence: TGCGCCAGCAGAAGAGCGGGGACAGGGGGCAACTATGGCTACACCTTC.

This clonotype came up many times. The genes are TRBV9 and TRBJ1-2; D gene uncertain. Germline assignment: CDR1 SGDLS and CDR2 YYNGEE. The CDR3 spans 15 residues. V was pared by 4 bases and J by 11 bases, with 24 bases between. The CDR3, as DNA: TGTGCCAGCAGCCCGCCCTCGGCGGTCCATTGGCCATACACCTTC. Amino acid sequence: CASSPPSAVHWPYTF.

This clonotype was counted between two and nine times. The chain recombines TRBV9 with TRBJ1-5; D perhaps matches TRBD1 (5 bases). CDR3 size: 15 residues. CDR1 and CDR2 (germline): SGDLS, YYNGEE. The V gene lost 3 bases and the J gene lost 9 bases, with 19 bases spanning the gap. CDR3 protein: CASSARDGHAGPQHF. The CDR3 coding sequence is TGTGCCAGCAGCGCCCGGGACGGCCACGCGGGGCCCCAGCATTTT.

The table lists this clonotype with many counts. The chain has TRBV6-2 or TRBV6-3 and TRBJ2-5; the match to TRBD2 covers 12 bases. The V segment lost 5 bases and the J segment 2 bases; nucleotides outside the gene matches: 9. The CDR3 has 17 residues. The V gene's germline CDR1 is MNHEY and CDR2 SVGEGT. The CDR3 DNA reads as TGTGCCAGCAGTGGTCGACTAGCGGGGGTCTATCAAGAGACCCAGTACTTC. The encoded protein is CASSGRLAGVYQETQYF.

Concerning this clonotype: A much larger clone lies one base from this, so it may be a read error. Written as DNA, the CDR3 is TGTGCCAGCAGCCACCCGGGACCGAGGGACTATGGCTACACCTTC. It translates to CASSHPGPRDYGYTF. The V gene is TRBV3-1, the J gene TRBJ1-2; maybe TRBD1 (5 bases). The germline V gene has CDR1 LGHDT and CDR2 YNNKEL (reference sequence). The CDR3 is 15 residues long. Trimming shortened V by 3 bases and J by 3 bases, and 14 bases separated the two germline ends.